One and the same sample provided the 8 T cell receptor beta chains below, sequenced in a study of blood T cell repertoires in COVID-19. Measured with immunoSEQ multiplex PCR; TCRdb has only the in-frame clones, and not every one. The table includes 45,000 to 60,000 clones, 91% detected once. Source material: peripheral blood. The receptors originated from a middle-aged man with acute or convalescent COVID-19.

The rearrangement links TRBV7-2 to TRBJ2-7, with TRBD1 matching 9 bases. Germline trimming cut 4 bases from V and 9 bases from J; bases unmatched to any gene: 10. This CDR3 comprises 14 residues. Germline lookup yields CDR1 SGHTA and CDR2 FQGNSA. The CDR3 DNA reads TGTGCCAGCAGCTCAACCGGGACAGGGATGGGGCAGTACTTC. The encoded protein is CASSSTGTGMGQYF.

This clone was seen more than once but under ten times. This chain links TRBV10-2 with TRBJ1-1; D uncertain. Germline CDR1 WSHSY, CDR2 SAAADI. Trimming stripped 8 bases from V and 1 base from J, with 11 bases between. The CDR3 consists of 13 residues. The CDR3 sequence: CASQVLSNTEAFF. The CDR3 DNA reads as TGCGCCAGCCAAGTACTCTCGAACACTGAAGCTTTCTTT.

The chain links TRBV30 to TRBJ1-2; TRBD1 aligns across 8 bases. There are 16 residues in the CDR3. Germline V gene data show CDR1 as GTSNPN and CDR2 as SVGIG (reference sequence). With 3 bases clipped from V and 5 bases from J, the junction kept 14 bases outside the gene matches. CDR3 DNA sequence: TGTGCCTGGAGGCATGGACGGGCAGGGGGCCGATATGGCTACACCTTC. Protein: CAWRHGRAGGRYGYTF.

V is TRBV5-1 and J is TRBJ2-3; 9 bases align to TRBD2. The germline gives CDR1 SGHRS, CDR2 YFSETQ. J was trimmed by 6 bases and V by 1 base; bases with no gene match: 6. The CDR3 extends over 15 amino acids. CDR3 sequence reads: CASSLIGTSSDTQYF. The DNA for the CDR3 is TGCGCCAGCAGCTTGATCGGGACTAGCTCCGATACGCAGTATTTT. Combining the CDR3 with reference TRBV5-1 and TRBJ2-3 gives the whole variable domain KAGVTQTPRYLIKTRGQQVTLSCSPISGHRSVSWYQQTPGQGLQFLFEYFSETQRNKGNFPGRFSGRQFSNSRSEMNVSTLELGDSALYLCASSLIGTSSDTQYFGPGTRLTVL.

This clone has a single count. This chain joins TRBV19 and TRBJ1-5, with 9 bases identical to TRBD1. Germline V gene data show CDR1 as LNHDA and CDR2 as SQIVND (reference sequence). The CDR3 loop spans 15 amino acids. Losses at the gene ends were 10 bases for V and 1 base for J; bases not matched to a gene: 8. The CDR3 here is CATPQGAGSNQPQHF. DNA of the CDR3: TGTGCCACCCCACAGGGGGCTGGGAGCAATCAGCCCCAGCATTTT.

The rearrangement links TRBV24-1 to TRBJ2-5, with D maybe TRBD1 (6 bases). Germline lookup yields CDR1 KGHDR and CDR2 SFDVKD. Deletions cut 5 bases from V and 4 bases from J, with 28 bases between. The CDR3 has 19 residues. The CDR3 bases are TGTGCCACCAGTGCTCCACCGGGACACAGGGAAGGAGGCGCAGAGACCCAGTACTTC. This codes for CATSAPPGHREGGAETQYF.

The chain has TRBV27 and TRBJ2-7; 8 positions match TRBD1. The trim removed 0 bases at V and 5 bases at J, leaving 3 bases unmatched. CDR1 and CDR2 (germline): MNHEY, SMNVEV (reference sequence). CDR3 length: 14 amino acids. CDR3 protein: CASSLSTGANEQYF. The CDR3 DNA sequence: TGTGCCAGCAGTTTATCGACAGGGGCGAACGAGCAGTACTTC.

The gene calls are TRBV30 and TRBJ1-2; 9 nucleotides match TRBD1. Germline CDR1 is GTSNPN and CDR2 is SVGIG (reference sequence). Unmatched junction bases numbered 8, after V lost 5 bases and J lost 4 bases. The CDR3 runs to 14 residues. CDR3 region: CAWVPTGGFYGYTF. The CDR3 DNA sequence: TGTGCCTGGGTCCCGACAGGGGGATTCTATGGCTACACCTTC.